The 15 T cell receptor beta chains given below trace back to one sample, sequenced in a study of blood T cell repertoires in COVID-19. The repertoire was sequenced with immunoSEQ multiplex PCR; TCRdb's copy has only in-frame clones and lacks some. The repertoire holds about 250,000 clones, with around nine tenths as singletons. Material for sequencing was peripheral blood. The receptors were gathered from a woman aged 55-70 years who had recovered from COVID-19.

The chain employs TRBV5-1 and TRBJ2-7; a weak D match, TRBD1 (8 bases). The V gene's germline CDR1 is SGHRS and CDR2 YFSETQ. The V and J ends lost 3 bases and 2 bases respectively, with 15 bases between them. CDR3 size: 15 residues. CDR3 sequence (DNA): TGCGCCAGCAGCTCGGGGGGACAGGAAGCCTACGAGCAGTACTTC. Amino acids: CASSSGGQEAYEQYF.

The chain has TRBV24-1 and TRBJ2-5; weak D call: TRBD2 (5 bases). There are 12 residues in the CDR3. The germline V gene has CDR1 KGHDR and CDR2 SFDVKD. V was clipped by 3 bases and J by 4 bases, with 5 bases between them. This CDR3 reads CATSDEGETQYF. DNA for the CDR3: TGTGCCACCAGTGATGAGGGAGAGACCCAGTACTTC.

CDR3 nucleotide sequence: TGCGCCAGCAGCTTGGCCGCGACAGGGGGCGCGGGGGAGCAGTACTTC. Protein sequence: CASSLAATGGAGEQYF. This chain uses TRBV5-1 with TRBJ2-7; TRBD1 aligns across 10 bases. The V segment lost 0 bases and the J segment 7 bases; nucleotides outside the gene matches: 10. The V gene's germline CDR1 is SGHRS and CDR2 YFSETQ. CDR3 size: 16 residues.

The V and J genes are TRBV25-1 and TRBJ2-2, with a weak D call TRBD2 (6 bases). Trimming cost V 9 bases and J 3 bases, with 14 bases left between them. This CDR3 spans 14 amino acids. Germline CDR1 reads MGHDK; CDR2 reads SYGVNS. The CDR3 is CASSAGRYTGELFF. CDR3 bases: TGTGCCAGTTCCGCAGGGAGGTACACCGGGGAGCTGTTTTTT.

V gene TRBV5-1 combines with J gene TRBJ2-7; D is undetermined. The CDR3 sequence is 13 residues long. CDR1 is SGHRS and CDR2 is YFSETQ in the germline V gene. V dropped 4 bases and J dropped 5 bases, with 13 bases sitting between them. Here the CDR3 reads CASSLAATNEQYF. The DNA for the CDR3 is TGCGCCAGCAGCCTTGCCGCGACAAACGAGCAGTACTTC.

The V call is TRBV19, the J call TRBJ1-2; D gene ambiguous. The V and J ends lost 9 bases and 4 bases respectively, with 12 bases between them. The CDR3 has 12 residues. Per the germline V gene, CDR1 is LNHDA and CDR2 is SQIVND (reference sequence). CDR3 region: CASTISGYGYTF. The CDR3 bases are TGTGCCAGCACGATCTCCGGCTATGGCTACACCTTC.

On this clone: A much larger clone differs from this one at a single base, so this may be a read error. The V and J genes are TRBV28 and TRBJ2-7; D is undetermined. The CDR3 is 12 amino acids. Germline CDR1 MDHEN, CDR2 SYDVKM. With 3 bases removed from V and 0 bases from J, the gap between germline ends came to 3 bases. The CDR3: CASSFSSYEQYF. The CDR3 DNA sequence: TGTGCCAGCAGTTTCAGCTCCTACGAGCAGTACTTC.

This CDR3 is CASSPGSGDEKLFF. CDR3 DNA: TGTGCCAGCAGTCCCGGGAGTGGGGATGAAAAACTGTTTTTT. The gene calls are TRBV28 and TRBJ1-4; D not resolved. Germline lookup yields CDR1 MDHEN and CDR2 SYDVKM. V lost 5 bases to trimming and J lost 6 bases, with 13 bases between them. The CDR3 contains 14 residues.

This clone was counted only a few times. The chain has TRBV5-1 and TRBJ2-7, with 13 bases that match TRBD2. The trim removed 5 bases at V and 1 base at J, leaving 12 bases unmatched. Germline V lookup: CDR1 SGHRS, CDR2 YFSETQ. The CDR3 is made up of 18 amino acids. CDR3 in amino acids: CASSTGTSGKTTSYEQYF. The DNA for the CDR3 is TGCGCCAGCAGTACCGGGACTAGCGGGAAAACCACGTCCTACGAGCAGTACTTC.

The chain uses TRBV4-2 and TRBJ1-2, with TRBD1 matching over 9 bases. J gave up 6 bases and V 3 bases, and 14 bases lay outside the gene matches. CDR3 length equals 17 residues. CDR1 and CDR2 (germline): LGHNA, YNFKEQ. The CDR3 loop reads CASSQLQGAHEVNGYTF. DNA of the CDR3: TGTGCCAGCAGCCAGCTACAGGGGGCTCATGAGGTTAATGGCTACACCTTC.

The chain's CDR3 is CASSPAGNSGNTIYF. Written as DNA, the CDR3 is TGTGCCAGCAGCCCCGCCGGGAACTCTGGAAACACCATATATTTT. The chain couples TRBV28 to TRBJ1-3; unclear D gene. CDR3 length: 15 amino acids. Germline CDR1 MDHEN, CDR2 SYDVKM. Trimming removed 6 bases from V and 0 bases from J, with 12 bases in between.

The chain has TRBV7-3 and TRBJ2-1, with 15 bases aligning to TRBD2. The CDR3 sequence is 15 residues long. From germline, CDR1 is SGHTA and CDR2 FQGTGA. V lost 6 bases to trimming and J lost 15 bases; unmatched junction nucleotides: 12. CDR3 coding DNA: TGTGCCAGCAGTGAGGGACTAGCGGGGGGCCGCGGCCCGTTCTTC. Translation: CASSEGLAGGRGPFF.

The chain carries TRBV7-3 and TRBJ1-3; the D is unclear. Deletions cut 5 bases from V and 8 bases from J, with 16 bases between. In germline, CDR1 is SGHTA, CDR2 FQGTGA. CDR3 length: 14 amino acids. CDR3 sequence reads: CASSPNGPGDTIYF. DNA for the CDR3: TGTGCCAGCAGCCCCAATGGACCCGGGGACACCATATATTTT.

The J gene is TRBJ1-2, the V gene TRBV19, with TRBD1 identical over 8 bases. The germline V gene encodes CDR1 LNHDA and CDR2 SQIVND (reference sequence). The CDR3 spans 13 residues. J lost 4 bases, V lost 6 bases, and 4 bases had no gene match. In DNA, the CDR3 is TGTGCCAGTAGGGGACAGGCCCCCTATGGCTACACCTTC. Its translation: CASRGQAPYGYTF.

This clone was counted once. This rearrangement joins TRBV7-9 to TRBJ2-7; TRBD2 aligns across 12 bases. The length of the CDR3 is 14 residues. Trimming cost V 7 bases and J 4 bases; bases outside gene matches: 5. CDR1 and CDR2 (germline): SEHNR, FQNEAQ (reference sequence). CDR3 sequence reads: CASTTSGGSYEQYF. The CDR3 coding sequence is TGTGCCAGCACGACTAGCGGGGGTTCTTACGAGCAGTACTTC.